This T cell receptor (beta chain) originates from a study of cytotoxic CD8 clonotypes in ibrutinib-treated CLL. Assay: immunoSEQ multiplex PCR; the TCRdb copy retains only in-frame clones and omits some. The sample includes 300,000 or so clones, 60% to 80% of them seen just once. Germline-derived CDR1 and CDR2 are ENHRY and SYGVKD. The CDR3 contains 15 residues. Trimming stripped 2 bases from V and 4 bases from J, with 14 bases between. This clonotype originated in a human donor with chronic lymphocytic leukemia. The rearrangement joins TRBV10-3 to TRBJ2-5; D not resolved. Sequenced material: PBMCs, taken after 36 months of ibrutinib treatment. The CDR3 sequence is CAISETARARETQYF. The CDR3 region has the DNA TGTGCCATCAGTGAGACTGCTAGAGCTCGAGAGACCCAGTACTTC.